These 26 T cell receptor beta chains share one sample of origin, sequenced in a study of T cell responses to AZD1222 COVID-19 vaccine. The protocol was immunoSEQ multiplex PCR, while the TCRdb copy is restricted to in-frame clones and leaves out a portion. The sample lists about 120,000 clones, more than 75% seen once, with roughly 12% in the top ten. The sequencing here drew on peripheral blood, taken on day 0 of AZD1222 vaccination. Source of these receptors: an adult in good health.

This chain uses TRBV10-2 with TRBJ2-5; TRBD1 matches at 10 bases. In germline, CDR1 is WSHSY, CDR2 SAAADI. J gave up 5 bases and V 6 bases, and 6 bases lay outside the gene matches. The CDR3 runs 14 residues. Written as DNA, the CDR3 is TGCGCCAGCAGATTGACAGGGGGCGCGGAGACCCAGTACTTC. The encoded protein is CASRLTGGAETQYF.

The V call is TRBV7-2, the J call TRBJ2-1, with no clear D. The CDR3 length is 12 residues. Germline assignment: CDR1 SGHTA and CDR2 FQGNSA. V lost 5 bases, J lost 9 bases, and 11 bases lay in between. CDR3 loop: CASSPLTAEQFF. The CDR3 nucleotides read TGTGCCAGCAGCCCCCTTACGGCTGAGCAGTTCTTC.

The gene calls are TRBV5-1 and TRBJ2-2, with TRBD2 matching over 12 bases. Trimming removed 4 bases from V and 6 bases from J; junction bases left unmatched: 7. The CDR3 covers 16 residues. Germline V gene data show CDR1 as SGHRS and CDR2 as YFSETQ. This CDR3 is CASSRTSGNLAGELFF. In nucleotides, the CDR3 is TGCGCCAGCAGCCGGACTAGCGGGAATTTGGCCGGGGAGCTGTTTTTT.

This rearrangement joins TRBV4-3 to TRBJ2-5; TRBD2 might be the D (6 bases). Trimming pared 5 bases from V and 3 bases from J, leaving 16 bases between. The CDR3 runs to 15 residues. CDR1 is LGHNA, CDR2 YSLEER, per germline. In DNA, the CDR3 is TGCGCCAGCAGCATAGGGACTTCGGGAAAAGAGACCCAGTACTTC. Protein product: CASSIGTSGKETQYF.

This sequence joins TRBV11-2 and TRBJ1-3; D remains unclear. The germline V gene encodes CDR1 SGHAT and CDR2 FQNNGV. The V end lost 2 bases, the J end lost 7 bases, and 3 bases lay between the germline ends. This CDR3 has 11 amino acids. The CDR3 coding sequence is TGTGCCAGCAGCTTAACGAACACCATATATTTT. This gives the protein CASSLTNTIYF.

The J gene is TRBJ2-3, the V gene TRBV7-3; no firm D call. Germline assignment: CDR1 SGHTA and CDR2 FQGTGA. The CDR3 is 11 residues long. V was shortened by 5 bases and J by 6 bases, with 6 bases between the two germline ends. The CDR3 DNA sequence: TGTGCCAGCAGCGCCGGTGATACGCAGTATTTT. The encoded protein is CASSAGDTQYF.

The chain combines TRBV19 with TRBJ2-2; D unresolved. The CDR3 is made up of 13 amino acids. From germline, CDR1 is LNHDA and CDR2 SQIVND (reference sequence). The ends were cut back, 4 bases at V and 0 bases at J, with 3 bases in the middle. The CDR3 spells CASSTANTGELFF. The CDR3 DNA reads TGTGCCAGTAGTACAGCGAACACCGGGGAGCTGTTTTTT.

This chain joins TRBV28 and TRBJ1-1; no clear D gene. This CDR3 has 13 residues. Germline CDR1 reads MDHEN; CDR2 reads SYDVKM. V was pared by 8 bases and J by 0 bases, with 10 bases between. The CDR3 sequence is CASWKTMNTEAFF. The CDR3 DNA reads TGTGCCAGCTGGAAGACTATGAACACTGAAGCTTTCTTT.

The V gene is TRBV24-1, the J gene TRBJ1-3, with no clear D. This CDR3 comprises 16 residues. The V gene lost 5 bases and the J gene lost 1 base, with 14 bases spanning the gap. Germline assignment: CDR1 KGHDR and CDR2 SFDVKD. In DNA form, the CDR3 reads TGTGCCACCAGTGTGACTGGGAGGAAGTCTGGAAACACCATATATTTT. Translated, it gives CATSVTGRKSGNTIYF.

J is TRBJ2-6 and V is TRBV6-6; 7 bases are a match to TRBD1. With 5 bases clipped from V and 2 bases from J, the junction kept 15 bases outside the gene matches. The CDR3 spans 19 residues. Germline V gene data show CDR1 as MNHNY and CDR2 as SVGAGI (reference sequence). The CDR3 loop reads CASSRSDRVLLAGANVLTF. The CDR3 DNA reads TGTGCCAGCAGTCGCAGCGACAGGGTTTTGTTAGCTGGGGCCAACGTCCTGACTTTC.

The rearrangement uses TRBV3-1 (or the pseudogene TRBV3-2) and TRBJ2-5; 14 bases align to TRBD2. The V and J ends lost 3 bases and 5 bases, in that order; junction bases with no gene match: 5. This CDR3 has 16 amino acids. CDR1 and CDR2 (germline): LGHDT, YNNKEL (reference sequence). For the CDR3, the DNA is TGTGCCAGCAGCCATGGGACTAGCGGGAGATACGAGACCCAGTACTTC. Translating gives CASSHGTSGRYETQYF.

The chain combines TRBV27 with TRBJ1-3; D unresolved. This CDR3 region has 11 residues. Per the germline V gene, CDR1 is MNHEY and CDR2 is SMNVEV (reference sequence). The V end was cut by 11 bases, the J end by 0 bases, with 5 bases between. In DNA form, the CDR3 reads TGTGCCTCCTACTCTGGAAACACCATATATTTT. It translates to CASYSGNTIYF.

The V and J genes are TRBV29-1 and TRBJ1-1, with 9 bases fitting TRBD1. V trimming: 7 bases; J trimming: 5 bases; junction bases outside the gene matches: 8. Looked up from germline, CDR1 is SQVTM and CDR2 is ANQGSEA. This CDR3 comprises 13 residues. CDR3 residues: CSAQQGARTEAFF. The CDR3 nucleotides are TGCAGCGCCCAACAGGGGGCACGTACTGAAGCTTTCTTT.

The rearrangement uses TRBV6-5 and TRBJ1-4, with a tentative D call TRBD1 (6 bases). This CDR3 spans 14 amino acids. V was cut by 11 bases and J by 6 bases, with 19 bases left in between. The germline CDR1 and CDR2 sequences are MNHEY and SVGAGI. The CDR3 region has the DNA TGTGCCTCCTCGTGGGGGGGCCGGGATGAAAAACTGTTTTTT. Translated, it gives CASSWGGRDEKLFF.

The J gene is TRBJ1-4, the V gene TRBV4-3; 7 nucleotides match TRBD1. Trimming took 4 bases from V and 0 from J; bases not matched to a gene: 8. The CDR3 is 17 residues long. Germline V lookup: CDR1 LGHNA, CDR2 YSLEER. The CDR3 loop is CASSLGQEFTTNEKLFF. CDR3 nucleotide sequence: TGCGCCAGCAGCCTTGGACAGGAATTTACAACTAATGAAAAACTGTTTTTT.

This clone was seen only a few times. The sample holds other DNA sequences that translate to the same CDR3. This chain's CDR3 is CASSLGWNEQFF. The CDR3 DNA follows: TGTGCCAGTAGTCTTGGGTGGAATGAGCAGTTCTTC. The chain couples TRBV19 to TRBJ2-1; the D is unclear. Trimming removed 5 bases at V and 7 bases at J, with 9 bases between. Germline V lookup: CDR1 LNHDA, CDR2 SQIVND (reference sequence). This CDR3 has 12 residues.

The chain uses TRBV6-6 and TRBJ2-1; D remains ambiguous. Germline values: CDR1 MNHNY, CDR2 SVGAGI (reference sequence). The CDR3 has 11 residues. Trimming took off 6 bases at V and 6 bases at J, with 6 bases between the two ends. CDR3 sequence reads: CASSPSNEQFF. As DNA, the CDR3 is TGTGCCAGCAGCCCCTCCAATGAGCAGTTCTTC.

The gene calls are TRBV15 and TRBJ2-7; TRBD1 is a possible D gene (5 bases). Germline CDR1 and CDR2: LNHNV and YYDKDF (reference sequence). This CDR3 is built from 13 residues. Between the trimmed V and J ends, which lost 0 bases and 3 bases, there was a span of 6 bases. CDR3 in amino acids: CATSRDQGYEQYF. The DNA of the CDR3 is TGTGCCACCAGCAGAGACCAGGGCTACGAGCAGTACTTC.

The V and J genes are TRBV29-1 and TRBJ2-7; D may be TRBD2 (5 bases). The length of the CDR3 is 11 residues. Trimming took off 4 bases at V and 3 bases at J, with 7 bases between the two ends. Germline CDR1 reads SQVTM; CDR2 reads ANQGSEA. The CDR3 loop reads CSVALDYEQYF. The CDR3 DNA follows: TGCAGCGTTGCACTAGACTACGAGCAGTACTTC.

The CDR3 region is CASSRAGNTGELFF. The CDR3 bases are TGTGCCAGCAGTCGGGCAGGGAACACCGGGGAGCTGTTTTTT. The chain uses TRBV6-4 and TRBJ2-2; no reliable D call. CDR3 size: 14 residues. The V and J ends lost 5 bases and 1 base respectively, with 8 bases between them. The germline V gene has CDR1 MRHNA and CDR2 SNTAGT.

A remark on this clone: Other DNA sequences in this specimen translate into the identical CDR3. The chain couples TRBV28 to TRBJ1-4; no reliable D call. Per germline, CDR1 MDHEN and CDR2 SYDVKM. The CDR3 covers 11 residues. Trimming removed 6 bases from V and 8 bases from J, with 7 bases in between. The CDR3 reads CASRGSEKLFF. In nucleotides, the CDR3 is TGTGCCAGCAGGGGGTCGGAAAAACTGTTTTTT.

CDR3 protein: CASSTRRGAGNEQFF. The CDR3 nucleotides are TGTGCCAGCAGCACCCGTCGTGGGGCTGGTAATGAGCAGTTCTTC. The rearrangement links TRBV3-1 (or the pseudogene TRBV3-2) to TRBJ2-1; D perhaps matches TRBD1 (5 bases). Trimming stripped 5 bases from V and 7 bases from J, with 18 bases between. Germline CDR1 LGHDT, CDR2 YNNKEL (reference sequence). This CDR3 is 15 amino acids long.

The V call is TRBV9, the J call TRBJ2-3; D remains unclear. The CDR3 is made up of 13 amino acids. Germline CDR1 reads SGDLS; CDR2 reads YYNGEE. Trimming stripped 0 bases from V and 6 bases from J, with 8 bases between. CDR3 sequence reads: CASSVAPSDTQYF. The DNA of the CDR3 is TGTGCCAGCAGCGTAGCCCCTTCCGATACGCAGTATTTT.

Here the CDR3 reads CASSLSGTGEKLFF. The CDR3 DNA reads as TGTGCCAGCAGTTTATCCGGGACCGGTGAAAAACTGTTTTTT. The rearrangement uses TRBV28 and TRBJ1-4; D might be TRBD1 (5 bases). Between the trimmed V and J ends, which lost 1 base and 7 bases, there was a span of 10 bases. The CDR3 sequence is 14 residues long. The V gene's germline CDR1 is MDHEN and CDR2 SYDVKM.

A remark on this clone: Other DNA sequences in the same sample also yield this CDR3. The rearrangement links TRBV19 to TRBJ1-5; D unclear. V shed 1 base and J shed 0 bases, with 4 bases lying between them. The CDR3 runs 14 residues. Germline V CDR1 and CDR2: LNHDA, SQIVND (reference sequence). The CDR3 here is CASSIGYSNQPQHF. CDR3 DNA sequence: TGTGCCAGTAGTATAGGTTATAGCAATCAGCCCCAGCATTTT.

The J gene is TRBJ1-2, the V gene TRBV19; no clear D. The V end was cut by 4 bases, the J end by 8 bases, with 20 bases between. This CDR3 region has 15 residues. Germline V gives CDR1 LNHDA, CDR2 SQIVND (reference sequence). CDR3 region: CASSNVASPGGGYTF. The CDR3 DNA is TGTGCCAGTAGTAATGTCGCGAGCCCAGGCGGGGGCTACACCTTC.